The next 32 T cell receptor beta chains were all read from a single sample in a study of shared clonotypes between healthy human individuals. In the naive CD8 group, cells lacked CD45RO and were positively selected for CCR7, so terminally differentiated effector memory CD45RA+ cells were left out. TCRdb's copy holds only in-frame clones and misses some; the assay was immunoSEQ multiplex PCR. Here the sample spans around 600,000 clones, 85% to 95% being singletons. Sequencing input: naive CD8+ T cells sorted from blood. The receptors shown here come from a woman aged 30 to 39 in good health.

This clone was detected once. In nucleotides, the CDR3 is TGTGCCAGCAGCTTAGGAGGGTTCGCGGGTCAGCCCCAGCATTTT. Amino acids: CASSLGGFAGQPQHF. This chain links TRBV7-8 with TRBJ1-5; D unclear. This CDR3 contains 15 residues. Germline V gene sequence: CDR1 SGHVS, CDR2 FQNEAQ. V shed 1 base and J shed 6 bases, with 13 bases lying between them.

The genes are TRBV19 and TRBJ1-5, with no clear D. Germline V gene sequence: CDR1 LNHDA, CDR2 SQIVND (reference sequence). The CDR3 is made up of 15 amino acids. Trimming cost V 3 bases and J 2 bases, with 11 bases left between them. The CDR3 protein is CASSITGSGNQPQHF. In DNA form, the CDR3 reads TGTGCCAGTAGTATTACCGGGTCGGGCAATCAGCCCCAGCATTTT.

This clone was observed once. This chain links TRBV28 with TRBJ1-5, with a tentative D call TRBD1 (6 bases). V was cut by 7 bases and J by 6 bases, with 10 bases left in between. Germline-derived CDR1 and CDR2 are MDHEN and SYDVKM. The CDR3 consists of 12 residues. The CDR3 protein is CASTLGGQPQHF. DNA for the CDR3: TGTGCCAGCACCTTAGGGGGTCAGCCCCAGCATTTT.

This chain connects TRBV10-1 to TRBJ1-1; D is unclear. Germline values: CDR1 WNHNN, CDR2 SYGVQD (reference sequence). V gave up 8 bases and J gave up 1 base, with 11 bases separating them. The CDR3 extends over 13 amino acids. The CDR3 is CASSDGKNTEAFF. The CDR3 DNA reads TGCGCCAGCTCAGACGGTAAGAACACTGAAGCTTTCTTT.

The chain uses TRBV29-1 and TRBJ1-2; D is ambiguous. Trimming took 4 bases from V and 7 from J, leaving 13 bases between them. The germline CDR1 and CDR2 sequences are SQVTM and ANQGSEA. The CDR3 totals 12 residues. CDR3 in DNA: TGCAGCGTTGTTGTCCGAGGGAGTGGCTACACCTTC. This sequence encodes CSVVVRGSGYTF. Full variable domain (outside the CDR3, taken from reference TRBV29-1 and TRBJ1-2): SAVISQKPSRDICQRGTSLTIQCQVDSQVTMMFWYRQQPGQSLTLIATANQGSEATYESGFVIDKFPISRPNLTFSTLTVSNMSPEDSSIYLCSVVVRGSGYTFGSGTRLTVV.

V is TRBV6-1 and J is TRBJ1-2, with D unresolved. Trimming shortened V by 8 bases and J by 2 bases, and 6 bases separated the two germline ends. CDR1 is MNHNS and CDR2 is SASEGT in the germline V gene. This CDR3 comprises 11 residues. The CDR3 DNA follows: TGTGCCAGCCGGTGGAACTATGGCTACACCTTC. It encodes CASRWNYGYTF.

This chain uses TRBV30 with TRBJ2-3, with D tentatively TRBD2 (5 bases). The CDR3 spans 15 residues. The germline V and J ends were trimmed by 2 bases and 0 bases, with 12 bases remaining between them. Germline-derived CDR1 and CDR2 are GTSNPN and SVGIG (reference sequence). CDR3 in DNA: TGTGCCTGGAGTCTTGGACTGGCTAGCACAGATACGCAGTATTTT. Translation gives CAWSLGLASTDTQYF.

The chain uses TRBV9 and TRBJ2-2; the D is unclear. Per the germline V gene, CDR1 is SGDLS and CDR2 is YYNGEE. The CDR3 has 14 residues. V gave up 0 bases and J gave up 6 bases, with 9 bases separating them. The CDR3 DNA reads as TGTGCCAGCAGCGTAGGTTTAGGGCCCGGGGAGCTGTTTTTT. It translates to CASSVGLGPGELFF.

This chain connects TRBV5-8 to TRBJ1-5, with D possibly TRBD1 on 6 matching bases. V was pared by 5 bases and J by 6 bases, with 12 bases between. The germline V gene encodes CDR1 SGHTS and CDR2 YDEGEE. This CDR3 spans 13 amino acids. The CDR3 DNA follows: TGTGCCAGCAGTCATACAGGGAGTCAGCCCCAGCATTTT. Translation gives CASSHTGSQPQHF.

This chain connects TRBV13 to TRBJ2-3, with a weak D call TRBD2 (5 bases). The V end lost 5 bases, the J end lost 2 bases, and 14 bases lay between the germline ends. Germline values: CDR1 PRHDT, CDR2 FYEKMQ (reference sequence). The CDR3 has 15 amino acids. The CDR3 here is CASSPTGLHTDTQYF. The CDR3 nucleotides are TGTGCCAGCAGCCCAACCGGACTTCACACAGATACGCAGTATTTT.

The chain carries TRBV12-5 and TRBJ2-7, with D unclear. This CDR3 has 12 residues. V was trimmed by 6 bases and J by 3 bases, leaving 9 bases between them. The germline V gene encodes CDR1 LGHNT and CDR2 FRNRAP. CDR3 protein: CASGNNHYEQYF. Written as DNA, the CDR3 is TGTGCTAGTGGCAATAATCACTACGAGCAGTACTTC.

The J gene is TRBJ2-1, the V gene TRBV4-2; D gene uncertain. This CDR3 is 16 amino acids long. Trimming left V 0 bases short and J 4 bases short, with 13 bases between. Germline CDR1 LGHNA, CDR2 YNFKEQ. CDR3 in DNA: TGTGCCAGCAGCCAAGAGTGGGCGGACGGGTACAATGAGCAGTTCTTC. It is translated as CASSQEWADGYNEQFF.

The chain combines TRBV5-6 with TRBJ1-1; TRBD1 might be the D (5 bases). Per the germline V gene, CDR1 is SGHDT and CDR2 is YYEEEE. Trimming removed 2 bases at V and 3 bases at J, with 20 bases between. The CDR3 covers 17 residues. The CDR3 reads CASSLVAGRSGYTEAFF. CDR3 DNA sequence: TGTGCCAGCAGCTTAGTGGCAGGGCGGTCGGGGTACACTGAAGCTTTCTTT. Drawing the rest from reference TRBV5-6 and TRBJ1-1, the complete variable domain is DAGVTQSPTHLIKTRGQQVTLRCSPKSGHDTVSWYQQALGQGPQFIFQYYEEEERQRGNFPDRFSGHQFPNYSSELNVNALLLGDSALYLCASSLVAGRSGYTEAFFGQGTRLTVV.

This rearrangement joins TRBV19 to TRBJ1-1; 7 nucleotides line up with TRBD1. Losses at the gene ends were 0 bases for V and 10 bases for J; bases not matched to a gene: 11. The CDR3 is made up of 15 amino acids. Looked up from germline, CDR1 is LNHDA and CDR2 is SQIVND (reference sequence). The chain's CDR3 is CASSIDSGGGRGAFF. The CDR3 bases are TGTGCCAGTAGTATAGATAGTGGAGGGGGCCGGGGAGCTTTCTTT.

The J gene is TRBJ2-5, the V gene TRBV2; D is uncertain. This CDR3 is 10 amino acids long. Germline V gene data show CDR1 as SNHLY and CDR2 as FYNNEI. The V end was cut by 5 bases, the J end by 7 bases, with 5 bases between. CDR3 sequence: CASSSRTQYF. For the CDR3, the DNA is TGTGCCAGCAGTTCGAGGACCCAGTACTTC.

Of note for this clone: Other DNA sequences in the same sample also yield this CDR3. The chain has TRBV28 and TRBJ1-5; 9 bases map to TRBD1. This CDR3 spans 15 amino acids. V gave up 5 bases and J gave up 4 bases; unmatched junction bases: 6. CDR1 is MDHEN and CDR2 is SYDVKM in the germline V gene. The CDR3 nucleotides read TGTGCCAGCAGTCGGGACAGGGAGGGTAATCAGCCCCAGCATTTT. Protein product: CASSRDREGNQPQHF.

This clone has a handful of counts. This rearrangement joins TRBV9 to TRBJ2-7; tentative D call: TRBD2 (5 bases). The CDR3 sequence is 13 residues long. Between the trimmed V and J ends, which lost 4 bases and 6 bases, there was a span of 14 bases. Per the germline V gene, CDR1 is SGDLS and CDR2 is YYNGEE. For the CDR3, the DNA is TGTGCCAGCAGCCCCCGCAGCGGTCCCGAGCAGTACTTC. Amino acids: CASSPRSGPEQYF.

The V and J genes are TRBV6-1 and TRBJ2-2; no reliable D call. Trimming took off 1 base at V and 5 bases at J, with 11 bases between the two ends. The CDR3 contains 15 residues. Germline CDR1 reads MNHNS; CDR2 reads SASEGT. For the CDR3, the DNA is TGTGCCAGCAGTGAAGGCTTCATCGGGACCGGGGAGCTGTTTTTT. Its translation is CASSEGFIGTGELFF.

As concerns this clone: Different DNA sequences within this sample yield the same CDR3. The chain joins TRBV28 to TRBJ2-7; the D is unclear. CDR3 length: 11 amino acids. The V end was cut by 6 bases, the J end by 3 bases, with 6 bases between. Germline V gene lookup returns CDR1 MDHEN and CDR2 SYDVKM. The CDR3 DNA follows: TGTGCCAGCAGCCCCCACTACGAGCAGTACTTC. Amino acid sequence: CASSPHYEQYF.

The chain carries TRBV28 and TRBJ2-1, with D perhaps TRBD2 (6 bases). The CDR3 extends over 16 amino acids. Germline V gene sequence: CDR1 MDHEN, CDR2 SYDVKM. The V end was cut by 8 bases, the J end by 7 bases, with 24 bases between. CDR3 protein: CASGPLAGMSRNEQFF. The CDR3 DNA sequence: TGTGCCAGCGGACCCCTGGCGGGAATGTCTCGGAATGAGCAGTTCTTC.

This clone was found a few times. Other DNA variants within this sample encode the same CDR3. V is TRBV5-6 and J is TRBJ1-2; D possibly corresponds to TRBD1 (6 bases). The CDR3 has 16 amino acids. V was shortened by 2 bases and J by 1 base, with 15 bases between the two germline ends. CDR1 is SGHDT and CDR2 is YYEEEE in the germline V gene. The CDR3, as DNA: TGTGCCAGCAGCTTAGGGGGGCCCCTGGTTAACTATGGCTACACCTTC. Its protein is CASSLGGPLVNYGYTF.

This clone is a singleton in its sample. The V gene is TRBV5-4, the J gene TRBJ2-7; D may correspond to TRBD1 or TRBD2 (5 bases each). Germline values: CDR1 SGHNT, CDR2 YYREEE (reference sequence). The germline V and J ends were trimmed by 4 bases and 3 bases, with 14 bases remaining between them. There are 14 residues in the CDR3. CDR3 coding DNA: TGTGCCAGCAGCATCTCAGGGAGTTTCTACGAGCAGTACTTC. Protein product: CASSISGSFYEQYF. Based on the CDR3 plus reference TRBV5-4 and TRBJ2-7, the full variable domain is ETGVTQSPTHLIKTRGQQVTLRCSSQSGHNTVSWYQQALGQGPQFIFQYYREEENGRGNFPPRFSGLQFPNYSSELNVNALELDDSALYLCASSISGSFYEQYFGPGTRLTVT.

The V call is TRBV10-3, the J call TRBJ2-1; 12 nucleotides line up with TRBD2. Germline-derived CDR1 and CDR2 are ENHRY and SYGVKD. This CDR3 region has 15 residues. J lost 8 bases, V lost 6 bases, and 8 bases had no gene match. The CDR3 spells CAIRQTSGSPHEQFF. The CDR3 nucleotides read TGTGCCATCAGACAGACTAGCGGGAGCCCCCATGAGCAGTTCTTC.

This clone occurred once. V usage is TRBV27 and J usage is TRBJ2-1; D is undetermined. Looked up from germline, CDR1 is MNHEY and CDR2 is SMNVEV (reference sequence). V gave up 5 bases and J gave up 7 bases, with 12 bases separating them. This CDR3 has 13 amino acids. CDR3 sequence: CASSPTLRNEQFF. CDR3 coding DNA: TGTGCCAGCAGTCCAACCCTCAGAAATGAGCAGTTCTTC.

The chain couples TRBV9 to TRBJ2-3; D gene unclear. The ends were cut back, 3 bases at V and 4 bases at J, with 6 bases in the middle. CDR1 and CDR2 (germline): SGDLS, YYNGEE. The CDR3 is 12 residues long. CDR3 region: CASSGGPDTQYF. The CDR3 DNA follows: TGTGCCAGCAGCGGGGGTCCAGATACGCAGTATTTT.

This clone was picked up one time. V usage is TRBV23-1 and J usage is TRBJ2-5; a weak D match, TRBD2 (6 bases). The better agreement between TRBJ2-7 and the DNA end casts doubt on the J call. TRBV23-1 is placed among ORFs of uncertain function. The CDR3 extends over 17 amino acids. As DNA, the CDR3 is TGCGCCAGCAGACAGGCCCCTAGCCTAGAGCGGGTCTACGAGCAGTACTTC. Protein: CASRQAPSLERVYEQYF.

The rearrangement uses TRBV6-5 and TRBJ2-7, with 8 bases lining up with TRBD1. This CDR3 comprises 14 residues. The V gene end was trimmed by 6 bases and the J gene end by 5 bases; junction bases not matched to a gene: 9. Germline-derived CDR1 and CDR2 are MNHEY and SVGAGI. The CDR3 region is CASSYGQGSHEQYF. In DNA form, the CDR3 reads TGTGCCAGCAGCTATGGACAGGGAAGCCACGAGCAGTACTTC.

The chain employs TRBV15 and TRBJ2-7; 7 bases fit TRBD1. Unmatched junction bases numbered 3, after V lost 1 base and J lost 0 bases. The CDR3 sequence is 15 residues long. Germline values: CDR1 LNHNV, CDR2 YYDKDF (reference sequence). CDR3 in amino acids: CATSRVAGGSYEQYF. DNA of the CDR3: TGTGCCACCAGCAGAGTCGCAGGGGGCTCCTACGAGCAGTACTTC. Variable domain in full (rest from reference TRBV15 and TRBJ2-7): DAMVIQNPRYQVTQFGKPVTLSCSQTLNHNVMYWYQQKSSQAPKLLFHYYDKDFNNEADTPDNFQSRRPNTSFCFLDIRSPGLGDTAMYLCATSRVAGGSYEQYFGPGTRLTVT.

The rearrangement uses TRBV27 and TRBJ2-3, with D perhaps given as TRBD1 or TRBD2 (6 bases each). V lost 5 bases to trimming and J lost 2 bases, with 14 bases between them. Germline CDR1 is MNHEY and CDR2 is SMNVEV (reference sequence). There are 15 residues in the CDR3. The CDR3: CASSPKGGLTDTQYF. In nucleotides, the CDR3 is TGTGCCAGCAGTCCCAAGGGGGGCCTCACAGATACGCAGTATTTT.

This rearrangement joins TRBV29-1 to TRBJ2-7; 12 positions agree with TRBD1. CDR1 SQVTM and CDR2 ANQGSEA come from the germline V gene. The V gene end was trimmed by 4 bases and the J gene end by 7 bases; junction bases not matched to a gene: 8. The CDR3 loop spans 14 amino acids. The CDR3 loop reads CSVAGTGGVSEQYF. As DNA, the CDR3 is TGCAGCGTTGCCGGGACAGGGGGCGTATCTGAGCAGTACTTC.

The chain couples TRBV27 to TRBJ1-5, with TRBD1 matching 10 bases. V lost 2 bases and J lost 7; bases outside the gene matches: 5. CDR3 size: 15 residues. Germline assignment: CDR1 MNHEY and CDR2 SMNVEV (reference sequence). The CDR3 sequence is CASSLVWDRGQPQHF. For the CDR3, the DNA is TGTGCCAGCAGTTTAGTGTGGGACAGGGGACAGCCCCAGCATTTT.

This chain joins TRBV13 and TRBJ1-1, with D perhaps matching TRBD1 (6 bases). Germline CDR1 PRHDT, CDR2 FYEKMQ (reference sequence). There are 15 residues in the CDR3. The ends were cut back, 5 bases at V and 11 bases at J, with 24 bases in the middle. The CDR3 spells CASSPQGRDTGGAFF. DNA for the CDR3: TGTGCCAGCAGCCCACAAGGCCGGGACACGGGGGGGGCTTTCTTT.